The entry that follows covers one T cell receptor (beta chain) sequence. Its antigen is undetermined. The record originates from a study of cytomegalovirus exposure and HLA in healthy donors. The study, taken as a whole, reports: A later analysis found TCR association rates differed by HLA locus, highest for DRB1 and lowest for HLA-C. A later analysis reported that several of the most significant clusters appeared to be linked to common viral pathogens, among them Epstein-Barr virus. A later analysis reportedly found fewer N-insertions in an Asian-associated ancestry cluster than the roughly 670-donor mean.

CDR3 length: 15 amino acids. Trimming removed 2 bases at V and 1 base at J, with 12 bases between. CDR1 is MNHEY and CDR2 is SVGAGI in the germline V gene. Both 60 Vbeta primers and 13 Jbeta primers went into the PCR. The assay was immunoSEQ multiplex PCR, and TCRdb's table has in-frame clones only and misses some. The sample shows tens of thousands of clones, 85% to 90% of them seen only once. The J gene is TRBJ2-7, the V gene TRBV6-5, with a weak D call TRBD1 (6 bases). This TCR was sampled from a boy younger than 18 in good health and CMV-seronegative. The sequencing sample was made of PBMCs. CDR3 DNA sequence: TGTGCCAGCAGTTACGGGGACACAGTGTCCTACGAGCAGTACTTC. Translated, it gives CASSYGDTVSYEQYF.